Below, 20 T cell receptor beta chains from the same sample are listed, as sequenced in a study of identical twins. TCRdb processed the 5' RACE reads anew with MiXCR; each CDR3 protein has one entry. Of about 660,000 distinct CDR3 sequences listed, about 9.4% are singletons. Separately, the same data were catalogued under a study of yellow fever vaccine responses in identical twins.

Material: PBMCs. Receptor source: a woman aged 18-29 years in good health.

J is TRBJ1-2 and V is TRBV12-3 or TRBV12-4; TRBD1 is a possible D gene (5 bases). Trimming removed 2 bases at V and 6 bases at J, with 10 bases between. The CDR3 extends over 13 amino acids. This CDR3 reads CASSLPGTDGYTF. In DNA, the CDR3 is TGTGCCAGCAGTTTACCGGGGACCGATGGCTACACCTTC.

The V gene is TRBV14, the J gene TRBJ1-2, with 12 positions matching TRBD1. This CDR3 comprises 17 residues. Per germline, CDR1 SGHDN and CDR2 FVKESK. The J segment lost 7 bases and the V segment lost 4 bases, leaving 13 bases of the junction unmatched. CDR3 sequence: CASSPAGTGGLGSGYTF. CDR3 nucleotides: TGTGCCAGCAGCCCTGCCGGGACAGGGGGCCTTGGAAGTGGCTACACCTTC.

The rearrangement links TRBV29-1 to TRBJ2-6; TRBD1 agrees at 12 bases. V lost 5 bases, J lost 1 base, and 3 bases stayed unmatched. This CDR3 is built from 16 residues. From germline, CDR1 is SQVTM and CDR2 ANQGSEA. The CDR3 is CSVRDRGPSGANVLTF. In DNA form, the CDR3 reads TGCAGCGTTAGGGACAGGGGGCCGTCTGGGGCCAACGTCCTGACTTTC. Full variable domain (outside the CDR3, taken from reference TRBV29-1 and TRBJ2-6): SAVISQKPSRDICQRGTSLTIQCQVDSQVTMMFWYRQQPGQSLTLIATANQGSEATYESGFVIDKFPISRPNLTFSTLTVSNMSPEDSSIYLCSVRDRGPSGANVLTFGAGSRLTVL.

This clonotype has at least ten counts. The V and J genes are TRBV29-1 and TRBJ2-3; 7 nucleotides align to TRBD2. Germline V gene lookup returns CDR1 SQVTM and CDR2 ANQGSEA. The V segment lost 1 base and the J segment 0 bases; nucleotides outside the gene matches: 7. This CDR3 has 16 amino acids. The DNA of the CDR3 is TGCAGCGTTGAAGGCTTGGGGGGGTTTAGCACAGATACGCAGTATTTT. This codes for CSVEGLGGFSTDTQYF.

This clonotype was observed a handful of times. V gene TRBV24-1 combines with J gene TRBJ2-7; D possibly corresponds to TRBD2 (5 bases). The germline CDR1 and CDR2 sequences are KGHDR and SFDVKD. The CDR3 length is 13 residues. V was clipped by 3 bases and J by 4 bases, with 9 bases between them. The CDR3 sequence: CATSDPLAYEQYF. CDR3 DNA sequence: TGTGCCACCAGTGATCCTTTAGCGTACGAGCAGTACTTC.

In its sample, this clonotype was seen many times. The rearrangement joins TRBV5-1 to TRBJ2-3; 7 bases map to TRBD2. The V segment lost 0 bases and the J segment 2 bases; nucleotides outside the gene matches: 12. The V gene's germline CDR1 is SGHRS and CDR2 YFSETQ. The CDR3 spans 18 residues. The CDR3 nucleotides are TGCGCCAGCAGCTTGGCCCAATGGACTAGTATGGCCACAGATACGCAGTATTTT. Protein product: CASSLAQWTSMATDTQYF.

The rearrangement links TRBV28 to TRBJ2-3; 14 bases map to TRBD2. The CDR3 is made up of 16 amino acids. Germline CDR1 is MDHEN and CDR2 is SYDVKM. Germline trimming cut 3 bases from V and 4 bases from J; bases unmatched to any gene: 3. CDR3 protein: CASSFSGLAGADTQYF. The CDR3, as DNA: TGTGCCAGCAGTTTTTCGGGACTAGCGGGGGCAGATACGCAGTATTTT.

This clonotype turned up a few times. The J gene is TRBJ2-5, the V gene TRBV20-1; TRBD1 agrees at 7 bases. Germline-derived CDR1 and CDR2 are DFQATT and SNEGSKA (reference sequence). The CDR3 sequence is 14 residues long. V trimming: 2 bases; J trimming: 2 bases; junction bases outside the gene matches: 5. The CDR3 sequence is CSARHGQVQETQYF. The CDR3 bases are TGCAGTGCTAGACACGGACAGGTTCAAGAGACCCAGTACTTC.

This clonotype occurred once. This chain uses TRBV3-1 with TRBJ1-4; 8 bases map to TRBD1. CDR3 size: 17 residues. The V gene's germline CDR1 is LGHDT and CDR2 YNNKEL (reference sequence). V shed 2 bases, J shed 5 bases, and the junction held 10 bases outside the gene matches. The CDR3 region is CASSQTPPGGENEKLFF. CDR3 DNA: TGTGCCAGCAGCCAAACCCCCCCAGGGGGCGAGAATGAAAAACTGTTTTTT.

This clonotype occurred a few times. The V call is TRBV3-1, the J call TRBJ1-6; possibly TRBD1 for D (6 bases). Looked up from germline, CDR1 is LGHDT and CDR2 is YNNKEL (reference sequence). CDR3 length: 15 amino acids. V lost 3 bases and J 8 bases, leaving 14 bases between the germline ends. The CDR3 here is CASSHTQGLHSPLHF. Here the CDR3 DNA reads TGTGCCAGCAGCCATACACAGGGTCTACATTCACCCCTCCACTTT.

The genes are TRBV28 and TRBJ2-7, with TRBD1 as a possible D gene (6 bases). V was trimmed by 2 bases and J by 3 bases, leaving 8 bases between them. Germline values: CDR1 MDHEN, CDR2 SYDVKM. This CDR3 is 13 amino acids long. CDR3 DNA: TGTGCCAGCAGTTTAGGACAGTGCTACGAGCAGTACTTC. Translation: CASSLGQCYEQYF. Full variable domain (outside the CDR3, taken from reference TRBV28 and TRBJ2-7): DVKVTQSSRYLVKRTGEKVFLECVQDMDHENMFWYRQDPGLGLRLIYFSYDVKMKEKGDIPEGYSVSREKKERFSLILESASTNQTSMYLCASSLGQCYEQYFGPGTRLTVT.

This clonotype was detected only a few times. V usage is TRBV20-1 and J usage is TRBJ2-1; 8 positions agree with TRBD2. CDR3 length: 16 amino acids. Unmatched junction bases numbered 9, after V lost 5 bases and J lost 0 bases. The germline CDR1 and CDR2 sequences are DFQATT and SNEGSKA (reference sequence). The DNA for the CDR3 is TGCAGTGCTCCAATGACTAGCGCGAGCTCCTACAATGAGCAGTTCTTC. It codes for CSAPMTSASSYNEQFF.

V and J are TRBV19 and TRBJ1-1, with 7 bases lining up with TRBD1. J was trimmed by 7 bases and V by 4 bases; bases with no gene match: 6. Germline lookup yields CDR1 LNHDA and CDR2 SQIVND (reference sequence). The CDR3 has 13 residues. The DNA for the CDR3 is TGTGCCAGTAGTACCCCCACAGGGGTTGAAGCTTTCTTT. Translated: CASSTPTGVEAFF.

The chain carries TRBV6-1 and TRBJ2-5, with D perhaps assigned TRBD1 or TRBD2 (5 bases each). There are 17 residues in the CDR3. CDR1 and CDR2 from the germline V gene are MNHNS and SASEGT. Trimming cost V 4 bases and J 5 bases, with 23 bases left between them. Here the CDR3 DNA reads TGTGCCAGCAGTGGAGCTTTACTCGGGGCAGTCGAGGAGACCCAGTACTTC. Its translation is CASSGALLGAVEETQYF.

In this sample, this clonotype turned up a few times. The rearrangement uses TRBV6-1 and TRBJ2-2; either TRBD1 or TRBD2 may fit D (5 bases each). The V and J ends lost 1 base and 2 bases respectively, with 17 bases between them. There are 18 residues in the CDR3. Germline-derived CDR1 and CDR2 are MNHNS and SASEGT. The CDR3 sequence is CASSEVEPGAPNTGELFF. CDR3 nucleotide sequence: TGTGCCAGCAGTGAAGTAGAGCCCGGGGCGCCCAACACCGGGGAGCTGTTTTTT.

This clonotype was seen at least ten times. This chain uses TRBV9 with TRBJ2-3, with D perhaps TRBD2 (6 bases). This CDR3 is 15 amino acids long. The V gene's germline CDR1 is SGDLS and CDR2 YYNGEE. V lost 4 bases, J lost 3 bases, and 15 bases lay in between. The CDR3 loop is CASSPLAWGTDTQYF. CDR3 coding DNA: TGTGCCAGCAGCCCCCTAGCGTGGGGGACAGATACGCAGTATTTT.

The V and J genes are TRBV4-1 and TRBJ2-7; perhaps TRBD1 as D (5 bases). The CDR3 is 16 residues long. CDR1 is MGHRA, CDR2 YSYEKL, per germline. V was pared by 8 bases and J by 3 bases, with 23 bases between. This CDR3 is CASGKVGQGEDYEQYF. CDR3 coding DNA: TGCGCCAGCGGAAAAGTGGGCCAGGGTGAGGACTACGAGCAGTACTTC.

This clonotype was observed many times. V gene TRBV29-1 combines with J gene TRBJ2-5; no definite D call. The germline gives CDR1 SQVTM, CDR2 ANQGSEA. V lost 8 bases and J 4 bases, leaving 14 bases between the germline ends. This CDR3 comprises 12 residues. CDR3 sequence reads: CSLRRGGETQYF. CDR3 in DNA: TGCAGCCTGAGGCGAGGTGGAGAGACCCAGTACTTC.

The CDR3 DNA sequence: TGTGCCAGCAGCCAAGATACAGCGGGATTACCCTACAATGAGCAGTTCTTC. Translating it yields CASSQDTAGLPYNEQFF. The V call is TRBV28, the J call TRBJ2-1; 7 bases line up with TRBD2. Germline V gene sequence: CDR1 MDHEN, CDR2 SYDVKM. The CDR3 totals 17 residues. V lost 6 bases to trimming and J lost 2 bases; unmatched junction nucleotides: 13.

This clonotype was seen at least ten times. CDR3 bases: TGTGCCAGCAGTTTAATGGGACAGGGAGACTCACCCCTCCACTTT. Protein: CASSLMGQGDSPLHF. The chain links TRBV12-3 or TRBV12-4 to TRBJ1-6; 9 nucleotides match TRBD1. This CDR3 comprises 15 residues. The V and J ends lost 2 bases and 10 bases, in that order; junction bases with no gene match: 6.